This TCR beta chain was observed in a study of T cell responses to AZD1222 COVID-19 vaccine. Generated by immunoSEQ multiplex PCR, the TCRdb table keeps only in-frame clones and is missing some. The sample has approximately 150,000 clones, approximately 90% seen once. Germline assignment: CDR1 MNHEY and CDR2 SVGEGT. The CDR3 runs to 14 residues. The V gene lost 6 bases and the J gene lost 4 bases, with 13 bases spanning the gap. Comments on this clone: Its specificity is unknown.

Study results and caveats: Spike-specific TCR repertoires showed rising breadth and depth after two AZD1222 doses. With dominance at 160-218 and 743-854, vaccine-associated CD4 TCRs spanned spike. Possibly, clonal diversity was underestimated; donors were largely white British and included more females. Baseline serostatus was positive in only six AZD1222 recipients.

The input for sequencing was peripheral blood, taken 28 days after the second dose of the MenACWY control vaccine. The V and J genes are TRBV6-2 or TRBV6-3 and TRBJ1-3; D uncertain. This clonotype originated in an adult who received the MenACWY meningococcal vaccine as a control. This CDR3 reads CASSGGFSGNTIYF. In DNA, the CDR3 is TGTGCCAGCAGCGGAGGGTTTTCCGGAAACACCATATATTTT.